Given below is one T cell receptor (beta chain) in context. Germline V CDR1 and CDR2: SGHRS, YFSETQ. The CDR3 is made up of 15 amino acids. With 4 bases clipped from V and 1 base from J, the junction kept 3 bases outside the gene matches. Assay used: immunoSEQ multiplex PCR; TCRdb lists only in-frame clones, some missing. The sample has under 200,000 clones; roughly 84% are singletons. The entry originates in a study of blood T cell repertoires in COVID-19. Overall study context: COVID-19 samples, acute and convalescent, were from the United States, Italy and Spain. Sources were T cells, B-cell-depleted T cells, or PBMCs; the material itself was cDNA or gDNA.

The sequenced material came from peripheral blood. V gene TRBV5-1 combines with J gene TRBJ2-3; TRBD2 aligns across 10 bases. This receptor was identified in a human donor in a cohort sampled during active COVID-19. CDR3 sequence: CASSGTSAGTDTQYF. In nucleotides, the CDR3 is TGCGCCAGCAGCGGGACTAGCGCGGGCACAGATACGCAGTATTTT.